The TCR beta chain under discussion was sequenced for a study of regulatory T cells in long-lasting Graves disease. Study conclusions and caveats: Preferential use of TRBV28, TRBJ1-2 and TRBJ2-5 was seen in persistent disease. Persistent patients shared more public clonotypes (around 2,500) than new patients (more than 900). Study of thyroid tissue was not done, with only peripheral blood studied.

The time point is: persistent/refractory GD, antithyroid drugs over 5 years with positive TRAb. Extracted RNA from PBMCs served as the source of the TCR library. EDTA tubes collected roughly 9 milliliters of peripheral blood. This clonotype turned up a few times. As yet, its antigen is unknown. In building TCR beta libraries, iRepertoire HTBI primers were used together with Arm-PCR of CDR3 regions. TCRdb reprocessed the multiplex PCR reads via MiXCR and lists one record per CDR3 protein. The sample lists 300,000 to 500,000 distinct CDR3 sequences; more than 20% were seen once. J gave up 4 bases and V 6 bases, and 9 bases lay outside the gene matches. Germline V gene data show CDR1 as MNHEY and CDR2 as SVGEGT. The CDR3 extends over 16 amino acids.

The TCR was taken from a female donor with Graves disease. The material sequenced was peripheral blood mononuclear cells (PBMCs), taken when the disease was refractory, from a patient treated with antithyroid drugs. This chain joins TRBV6-2 or TRBV6-3 and TRBJ2-2, with 9 bases fitting TRBD1. The CDR3 loop reads CASSYPGQGFTGELFF. CDR3 nucleotides: TGTGCCAGCAGCTATCCCGGACAGGGGTTCACCGGGGAGCTGTTTTTT.